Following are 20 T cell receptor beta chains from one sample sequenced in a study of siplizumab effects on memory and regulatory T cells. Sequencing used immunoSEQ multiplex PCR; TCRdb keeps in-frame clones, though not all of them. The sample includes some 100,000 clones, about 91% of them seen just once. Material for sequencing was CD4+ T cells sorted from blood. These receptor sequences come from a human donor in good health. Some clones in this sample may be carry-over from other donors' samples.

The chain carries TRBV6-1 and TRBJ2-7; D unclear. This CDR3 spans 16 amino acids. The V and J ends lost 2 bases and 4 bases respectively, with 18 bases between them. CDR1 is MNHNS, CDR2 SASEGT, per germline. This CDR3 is CASSEQVWQDQYEQYF. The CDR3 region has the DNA TGTGCCAGCAGTGAACAGGTGTGGCAGGACCAGTACGAGCAGTACTTC.

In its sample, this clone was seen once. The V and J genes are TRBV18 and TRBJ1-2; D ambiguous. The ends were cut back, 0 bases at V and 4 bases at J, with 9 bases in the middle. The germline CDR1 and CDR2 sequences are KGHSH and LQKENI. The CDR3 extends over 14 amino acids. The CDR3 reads CASSPPGEAYGYTF. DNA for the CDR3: TGTGCCAGCTCACCACCCGGGGAAGCCTATGGCTACACCTTC.

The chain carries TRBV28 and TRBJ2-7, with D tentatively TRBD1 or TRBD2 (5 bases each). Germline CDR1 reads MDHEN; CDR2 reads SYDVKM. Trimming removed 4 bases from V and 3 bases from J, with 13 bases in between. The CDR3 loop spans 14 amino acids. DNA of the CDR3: TGTGCCAGCAGTTCTCCGGGACGGGTCTACGAGCAGTACTTC. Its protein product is CASSSPGRVYEQYF.

In DNA form, the CDR3 reads TGTGCCAGCAGCGCCGACTGGAGGGGTGGCTACACCTTC. Amino acids: CASSADWRGGYTF. The chain recombines TRBV9 with TRBJ1-2; the D gene is possibly TRBD1 (5 bases). Per the germline V gene, CDR1 is SGDLS and CDR2 is YYNGEE. V was pared by 3 bases and J by 7 bases, with 13 bases between. The CDR3 consists of 13 residues.

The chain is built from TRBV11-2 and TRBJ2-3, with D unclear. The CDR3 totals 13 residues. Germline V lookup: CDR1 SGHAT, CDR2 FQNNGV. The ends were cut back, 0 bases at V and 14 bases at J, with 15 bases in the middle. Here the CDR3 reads CASSLDPASSRYF. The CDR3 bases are TGTGCCAGCAGCTTAGATCCCGCTTCATCGCGGTATTTT.

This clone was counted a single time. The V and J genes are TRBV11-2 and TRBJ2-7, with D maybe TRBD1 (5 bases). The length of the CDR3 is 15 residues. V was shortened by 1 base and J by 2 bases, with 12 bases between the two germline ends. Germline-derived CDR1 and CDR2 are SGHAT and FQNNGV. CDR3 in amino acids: CASSLAAGITYEQYF. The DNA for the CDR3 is TGTGCCAGCAGCTTAGCGGCAGGGATCACCTACGAGCAGTACTTC.

CDR3 protein: CASSLTPGQPQHF. CDR3 nucleotide sequence: TGCGCCAGCAGCCTAACTCCGGGTCAGCCCCAGCATTTT. V usage is TRBV4-1 and J usage is TRBJ1-5; D not certain. V lost 4 bases, J lost 6 bases, and 10 bases lay in between. Germline CDR1 MGHRA, CDR2 YSYEKL. CDR3 size: 13 residues.

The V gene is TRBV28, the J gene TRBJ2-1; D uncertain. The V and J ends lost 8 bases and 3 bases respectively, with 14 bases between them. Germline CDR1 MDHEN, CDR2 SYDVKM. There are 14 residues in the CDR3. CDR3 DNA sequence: TGTGCCAGCTGCCATGGGTCTGTCTACAATGAGCAGTTCTTC. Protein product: CASCHGSVYNEQFF.

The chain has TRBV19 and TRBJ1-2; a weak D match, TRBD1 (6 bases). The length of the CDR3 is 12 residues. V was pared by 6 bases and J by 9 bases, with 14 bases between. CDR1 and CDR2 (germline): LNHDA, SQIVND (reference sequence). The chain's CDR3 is CASSGGQASYTF. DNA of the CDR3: TGTGCCAGTAGCGGGGGGCAGGCCAGCTACACCTTC.

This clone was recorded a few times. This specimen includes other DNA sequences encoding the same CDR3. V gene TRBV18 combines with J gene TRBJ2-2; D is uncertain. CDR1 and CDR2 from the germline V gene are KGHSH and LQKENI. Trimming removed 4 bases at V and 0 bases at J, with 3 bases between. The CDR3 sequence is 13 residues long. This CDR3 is CASSRTNTGELFF. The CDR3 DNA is TGTGCCAGCTCACGAACGAACACCGGGGAGCTGTTTTTT.

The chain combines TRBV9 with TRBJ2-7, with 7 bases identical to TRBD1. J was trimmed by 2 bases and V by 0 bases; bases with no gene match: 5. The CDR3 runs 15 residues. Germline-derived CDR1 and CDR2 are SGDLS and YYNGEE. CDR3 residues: CASSVGGTETYEQYF. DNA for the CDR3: TGTGCCAGCAGCGTAGGGGGGACAGAGACCTACGAGCAGTACTTC.

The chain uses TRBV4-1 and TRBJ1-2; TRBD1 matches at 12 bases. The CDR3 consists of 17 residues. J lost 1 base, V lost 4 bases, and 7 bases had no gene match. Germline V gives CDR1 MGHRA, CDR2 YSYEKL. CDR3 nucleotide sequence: TGCGCCAGCAGCCTCGGGACAGGGGGCATGTTTAACTATGGCTACACCTTC. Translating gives CASSLGTGGMFNYGYTF.

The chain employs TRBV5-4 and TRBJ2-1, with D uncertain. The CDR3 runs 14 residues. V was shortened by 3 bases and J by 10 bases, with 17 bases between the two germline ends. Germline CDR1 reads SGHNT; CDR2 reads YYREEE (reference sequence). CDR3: CASSSDATFGEQFF. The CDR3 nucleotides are TGTGCCAGCAGCTCAGACGCGACTTTTGGGGAGCAGTTCTTC.

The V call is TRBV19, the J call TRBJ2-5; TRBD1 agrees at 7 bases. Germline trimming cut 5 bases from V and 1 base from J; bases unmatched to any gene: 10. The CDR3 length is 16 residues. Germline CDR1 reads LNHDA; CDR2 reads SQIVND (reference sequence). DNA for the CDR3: TGTGCCAGTAGTGCCGGCTGGGACAGACCCCAAGAGACCCAGTACTTC. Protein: CASSAGWDRPQETQYF.

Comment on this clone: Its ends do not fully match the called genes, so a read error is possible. The CDR3 DNA reads TGTGCCAGCAGGCCGACTAGCGGACCCCTAGTCTTC. Translated: CASRPTSGPLVF. The rearrangement uses TRBV7-9 and TRBJ2-1; 9 positions match TRBD2. This CDR3 has 12 amino acids. Germline V gives CDR1 SEHNR, CDR2 FQNEAQ (reference sequence).

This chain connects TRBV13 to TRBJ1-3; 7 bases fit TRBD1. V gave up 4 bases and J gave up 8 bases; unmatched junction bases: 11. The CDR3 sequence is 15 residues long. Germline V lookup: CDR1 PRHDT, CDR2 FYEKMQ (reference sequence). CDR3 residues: CASSSQGQPWDTIYF. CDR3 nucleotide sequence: TGTGCCAGCAGCTCGCAGGGACAGCCTTGGGACACCATATATTTT.

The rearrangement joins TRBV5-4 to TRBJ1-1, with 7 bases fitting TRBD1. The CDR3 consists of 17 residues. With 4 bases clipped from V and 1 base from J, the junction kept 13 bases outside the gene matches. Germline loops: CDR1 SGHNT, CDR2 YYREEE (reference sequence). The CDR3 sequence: CASSQGYRQGKNTEAFF. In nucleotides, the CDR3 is TGTGCCAGCAGCCAAGGGTACAGACAGGGAAAGAACACTGAAGCTTTCTTT.

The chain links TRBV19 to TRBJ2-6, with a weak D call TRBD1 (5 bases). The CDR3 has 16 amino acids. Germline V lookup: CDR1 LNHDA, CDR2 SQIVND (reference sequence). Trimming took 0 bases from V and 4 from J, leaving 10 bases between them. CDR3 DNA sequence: TGTGCCAGTAGTATAGAGGCAGGGTTCGGGGCCAACGTCCTGACTTTC. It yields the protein CASSIEAGFGANVLTF.

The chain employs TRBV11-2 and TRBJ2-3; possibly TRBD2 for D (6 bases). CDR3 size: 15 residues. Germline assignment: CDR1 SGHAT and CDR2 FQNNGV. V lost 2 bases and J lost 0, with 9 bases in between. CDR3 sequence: CASSLLGTSTDTQYF. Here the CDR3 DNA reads TGTGCCAGCAGCTTACTCGGGACTAGCACAGATACGCAGTATTTT.

CDR3 amino acids: CASTPREGGSYEQYF. In DNA form, the CDR3 reads TGTGCCAGCACTCCCCGGGAGGGCGGGTCCTACGAGCAGTACTTC. The rearrangement joins TRBV6-6 to TRBJ2-7, with 8 bases lining up with TRBD2. CDR3 size: 15 residues. The germline V gene encodes CDR1 MNHNY and CDR2 SVGAGI (reference sequence). With V trimmed by 7 bases and J by 1 base, 9 bases remained unmatched.